This T cell receptor (beta chain) was identified in a study of CD8 T cells in Susac syndrome. Points from the study as a whole: An acknowledgment was made by the study that its TCR sequencing and HLA analysis involved relatively few individuals. No clonal expansion appeared among CD4+ T cells in Susac patients.

J lost 0 bases, V lost 3 bases, and 11 bases had no gene match. Germline V CDR1 and CDR2: SGHTA, FQGTGA. This CDR3 region has 19 residues. Notes on this clonotype: Its specificity is unknown.

Random hexamers primed reverse transcription of about 0.5 to 1 ug RNA. One entry per CDR3 protein results from TCRdb running MiXCR on the immunoSEQ multiplex PCR reads. The sample records roughly 150,000 distinct CDR3 sequences, approximately 96% being singletons. The sequence was collected from a human donor with Susac syndrome. V is TRBV7-3 and J is TRBJ2-3; 11 bases fit TRBD2. The specimen was CD4+ T cells from PBMCs. The CDR3 loop reads CASSLGTSGSLTSTDTQYF. CDR3 DNA: TGTGCCAGCAGCTTGGGGACTAGCGGATCTCTTACTAGCACAGATACGCAGTATTTT.